This T cell receptor (beta chain) was documented in a study of cytomegalovirus exposure and HLA in healthy donors (dated by TCRdb to about 2017). With regard to the full study: An earlier analysis of approximately 640 of the donors reported 250 to 350 Gb of sequence data and around 120 million unique TCR beta sequences from about 200 million T cells. An early release that covered about 600 HLA-typed donors contained about 290 gigabases of sequencing data and 85 million to 100 million unique TCR sequences. Of the 398 genotyped donors, approximately 83% fell in the genetic ancestry cluster associated with self-reported Caucasian donors. The aim of the study was to test whether cataloging public T cell receptors could identify signatures of past pathogen exposure. The T cell repertoires of around 730 subjects were profiled by immunosequencing and related to cytomegalovirus serostatus. A separate validation cohort of approximately 130 different subjects was used in addition to the roughly 720-subject first cohort. To predict cytomegalovirus infection status, the study brought together high-throughput TCR immunosequencing, statistical association of individual TCRs with disease status, and machine learning. A later analysis re-examined previously published TCR beta repertoires from 600 to 700 donors and added high-resolution HLA genotyping to investigate patterns of TCR occurrence. The later analysis used no new phenotypic data to find candidate immune exposures, relying instead on TCR beta sequences and their occurrence across donors. An earlier analysis of a few hundred of the donors applied high-throughput TCR beta sequencing to assess whether each TCR beta V gene segment acted as functional or pseudogenic. Alongside the repertoire data, information on donor age, sex, ethnicity and CMV serostatus was compiled. Genome-wide SNP genotypes for about three fifths of the 666 donors were used in a later genetic analysis, which treated that subset as a discovery cohort. All discovery cohort repertoires had been generated using a single sequencing platform. HLA typing covered class I and class II loci at four-digit resolution. The number of donors typed differed by locus, with about 629-630 for A, B, C, DRB1 and DQB1, about 500 for DQA1, 600 to 610 for DPA1, and some 440 for DPB1. Four to six DR-DQ haplotypes were handled as single units for association and clustering, since linkage in the cohort was strong. On average, roughly 200,000 unique TCR beta nucleotide sequences were sequenced per donor among a few hundred genotyped donors of the cohort, with approximately 18% of those sequences being non-productive.

The library was produced with the immunoSEQ multiplex PCR assay. For the multiplex PCR, a mixture combining 60 forward primers for TCR Vbeta segments and 13 reverse primers for TCR Jbeta segments was used. The CDR3 region of rearranged TCR beta genes was amplified from genomic DNA by a multiplex PCR assay. The Illumina HiSeq System was used to sequence the amplified TCR beta libraries as 87-base-pair reads. As for the authors' bioinformatics: Across the roughly 600 repertoires, a later analysis counted some 80 million unique TCR beta chains, some 11 million of which were shared by at least two donors. Raw reads were error-corrected and collapsed into unique sequences by a nearest-neighbor algorithm in which closely related sequences were merged to remove PCR and sequencing errors. V, D and J gene segments were assigned by aligning CDR3 sequences to IMGT reference sequences. For a sequence to be retained, a match of at least six nucleotides was required to both a V gene segment and a J gene segment. A rearrangement counted as productive if the CDR3 had no stop codons and remained in frame with V and J, and every other rearrangement counted as non-productive. CDR3 was defined according to IMGT convention as the region running from the second conserved V-encoded cysteine to the conserved J-encoded phenylalanine. In an earlier analysis of around 640 of the donors, sequences lacking an unambiguous match to a single V gene segment were excluded. In an earlier analysis of approximately 560 of the donors, a V segment was called functional when productive rearrangements were above 56.7%, and segregating when the standard deviation between donors exceeded 5%. To diagnose cytomegalovirus status from the catalog of TCR beta chain sequences, a statistical classification framework was built. A later analysis assigned V and J genes by comparing TCR nucleotide sequences with IMGT/GENE-DB human TR gene sequences. Using the TCRdist pipeline, a later analysis assigned CDR3 sequences along with most-parsimonious VDJ recombination scenarios. In a later analysis, each TCR beta chain was defined by its CDR3 amino acid sequence together with its V-gene family, and reads lacking a unique V-gene family were excluded. As a way to deal with suspected cross-contamination and a sequencing artifact, a later analysis dropped 500 to 700 nucleotide sequences that were highly shared and had low generation probability. In a later analysis, a clonal expansion index was calculated for each public chain from normalized within-repertoire ranks of inferred template counts. Generation probabilities in a later analysis came from a VDJ recombination model fitted to out-of-frame rearrangements, and those results were checked against IGoR. Hypergeometric tests were used in a later analysis to score TCR-TCR, TCR-HLA and TCR-CMV co-occurrence, with a repertoire-size bias correction applied to the TCR pairs. In a later analysis, false discovery rates were estimated by permuting HLA or CMV assignments 20 times. In a later analysis, co-occurring TCRs were grouped with DBSCAN, and TCRdist sequence similarity was added when clustering was performed within HLA-allele-positive subsets. Co-occurrence clustering excluded repertoires with fewer than 30,000 or more than 120,000 public chains, plus five with anomalous nucleotide sharing. TCRdb obtained this table from immuneACCESS and retained in-frame rearrangements with V and J assigned. These tables miss some clones; where compared with another copy, unresolved V genes account for less than half of the shortfall, and the remainder is unexplained. The DNA gave D and trimming, while V, J and clone size come from that table. Present in this sample are fewer than 90,000 clones, roughly 80% of which were seen just once. The top ten hold just over 1.4% of the sample.

Overall study outcomes, separate from this receptor: At a false discovery rate of 0.05, a later analysis linked around 15,000 TCR beta sequences to specific HLA alleles. Most TCR sequences were observed very rarely across donors, whereas some public TCRs were present in many individuals. According to the authors, the approach could potentially be generalized to other disease states and immunological phenotypes. Because counts were too low, around 17 rarely observed V segments, including chromosome 9 orphons, were left out of the earlier analysis of 500 to 750 of the donors. In this cohort, only TCR beta chains were sequenced, and detectable features were limited by the absence of alpha or paired-chain data. CMV serostatus was the only immune exposure information available for the cohort. Compared with the 666-donor mean, donors in an Asian-associated ancestry cluster had fewer N-insertions in productive TCRs, according to a later genetic analysis. In an earlier analysis of 587 of the donors, most TCR beta V segments appeared in productive rearrangements about 87% or about 30% of the time, broadly matching IMGT annotations. In both the original and validation cohorts, the classifier was reported to diagnose cytomegalovirus status with high specificity and sensitivity. In vitro tests confirmed that a few of the cytomegalovirus-associated TCR beta chains recognize cytomegalovirus antigens. A group of highly shared sequence variants was considered likely to be a technical artifact of the sequencing pipeline. In a later analysis, several top co-occurrence clusters were reported to appear linked to parvovirus B19, influenza, CMV and Epstein-Barr virus. V-gene and J-gene trimming of TCR beta chains was associated with a missense DCLRE1C variant in a later genetic analysis, and the association was replicated in an independent cohort. Compared with equally common non-associated chains, HLA-associated TCR beta chains in a later analysis were more clonally expanded and had lower generation probabilities. A further reported finding was that TCR beta sequences accurately predicted the HLA-A and HLA-B alleles for most subjects in the first cohort. A later analysis found that most CMV-associated TCR beta chains appeared HLA-restricted, with HLA associations seemingly driven largely by CMV exposure. Correlated functional status among segregating V segments might be attributable to linkage disequilibrium, but an unknown experimental factor could not be ruled out. Some IMGT-functional V segments, including TRBV6-2 and TRBV6-3, could not be told apart with the 87-base-pair reads, so those segments were excluded. When HLA alleles, especially DR and DQ, strongly co-occurred, TCR associations were difficult to assign to individual alleles. A later analysis found that TCR association rates varied across HLA loci, with DRB1 alleles showing the most associated TCRs and HLA-C alleles the fewest. Roughly uniform sequencing depth across donors was assumed in presence/absence analyses, although this assumption may not hold. Because HLA typing was missing for some donors at each locus, association tests included only the typed subset. In the study, roughly 160 TCR beta chains were listed as associated with cytomegalovirus.

As encoded in the germline V gene, CDR1 is SQVTM while CDR2 is ANQGSEA. The CDR3 sequence holds 15 residues, the cysteine and phenylalanine included. This entry keeps only the CDR3 DNA: 45 bases, framed from base 1. With respect to this clone: Its antigen is not yet known. At one end, the junction sequence differs from germline, possibly due to a read error.

The cohort comprised some 700 healthy bone marrow donors. At the time of sampling, every cohort member was nominally healthy, though immune exposures that went unrecorded were likely present. The donor tested CMV seronegative, placing the donor among the 350 to 400 seronegative members of the cohort. A peripheral blood sample was provided by each donor, and peripheral blood mononuclear cells were used for TCR beta sequencing. Genomic DNA extraction from the blood cell samples was performed with the Qiagen DNeasy Blood Extraction Kit. The V gene is TRBV29-1 and the J gene is TRBJ2-5, with 8 central nucleotides matching TRBD1. The source of this sequence is a male donor in good health and CMV-seronegative. Specimen: PBMCs. The CDR3 region reads CSVEESGRGQGTQYF. The nucleotides are TGCAGCGTTGAAGAATCCGGCAGGGGGCAAGGGACCCAGTACTTC.